This T cell receptor (beta chain) was captured in a study of blood T cell repertoires in COVID-19. At the level of the study: Acute and convalescent COVID-19 samples came from the United States, Italy and Spain.

How the authors handled the data: How many nucleated cells were present was estimated from reference gene primer amplification. Produced via immunoSEQ multiplex PCR; TCRdb's table is partial and in-frame only. D and trimming come from the DNA, and the V and J calls and clone size come from that table. Altogether around 77,000 clones are present, roughly 85% being singletons, with the ten largest covering 5.1%. This CDR3 region has 17 residues. Germline V CDR1 and CDR2: MGHDK, SYGVNS. With V trimmed by 3 bases and J by 7 bases, 10 bases remained unmatched. The TCR originated in an older man with acute or convalescent COVID-19. J is TRBJ2-1 and V is TRBV25-1; the match to TRBD1 covers 12 bases. Sequencing was carried out using peripheral blood. The CDR3 is CASSDLQWDRGHNEQFF. The CDR3 DNA follows: TGTGCCAGCAGTGACCTTCAGTGGGACAGGGGGCATAATGAGCAGTTCTTC.